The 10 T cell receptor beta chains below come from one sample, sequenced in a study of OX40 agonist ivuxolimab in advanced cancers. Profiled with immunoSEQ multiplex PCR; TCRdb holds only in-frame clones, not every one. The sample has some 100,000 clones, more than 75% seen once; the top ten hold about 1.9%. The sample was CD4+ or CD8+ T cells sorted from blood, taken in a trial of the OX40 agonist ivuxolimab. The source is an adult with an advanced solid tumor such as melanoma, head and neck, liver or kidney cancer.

CDR3 bases: TGTGCCAGCAGACTACTAGACTGGAGCAATGAGCAGTTCTTC. It translates to CASRLLDWSNEQFF. The chain links TRBV6-1 to TRBJ2-1, with a tentative D call TRBD2 (5 bases). V lost 6 bases, J lost 6 bases, and 15 bases lay in between. Germline CDR1 MNHNS, CDR2 SASEGT. The CDR3 covers 14 residues.

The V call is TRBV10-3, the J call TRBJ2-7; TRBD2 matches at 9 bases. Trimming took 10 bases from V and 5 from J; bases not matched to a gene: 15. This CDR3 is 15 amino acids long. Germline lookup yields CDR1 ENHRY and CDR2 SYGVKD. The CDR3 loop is CATLPASGENNEQYF. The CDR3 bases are TGTGCCACCCTCCCGGCTAGCGGGGAAAACAACGAGCAGTACTTC.

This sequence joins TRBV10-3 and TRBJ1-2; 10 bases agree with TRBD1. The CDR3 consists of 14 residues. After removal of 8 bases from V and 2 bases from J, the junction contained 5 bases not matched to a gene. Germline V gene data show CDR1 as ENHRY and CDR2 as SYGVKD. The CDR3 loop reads CAIGQGDLNYGYTF. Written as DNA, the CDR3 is TGTGCCATCGGACAGGGGGACCTGAACTATGGCTACACCTTC.

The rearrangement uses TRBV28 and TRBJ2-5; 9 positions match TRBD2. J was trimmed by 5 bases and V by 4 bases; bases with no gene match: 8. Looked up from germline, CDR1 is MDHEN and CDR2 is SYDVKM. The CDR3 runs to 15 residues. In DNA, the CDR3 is TGTGCCAGCAGTTCACATAGCGGGAGATTGGAGACCCAGTACTTC. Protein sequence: CASSSHSGRLETQYF. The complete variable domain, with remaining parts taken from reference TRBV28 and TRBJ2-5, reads DVKVTQSSRYLVKRTGEKVFLECVQDMDHENMFWYRQDPGLGLRLIYFSYDVKMKEKGDIPEGYSVSREKKERFSLILESASTNQTSMYLCASSSHSGRLETQYFGPGTRLLVL.

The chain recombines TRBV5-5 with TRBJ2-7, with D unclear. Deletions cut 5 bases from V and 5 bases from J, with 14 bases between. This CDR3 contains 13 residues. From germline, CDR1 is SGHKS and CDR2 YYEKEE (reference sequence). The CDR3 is CASRVSMSHEQYF. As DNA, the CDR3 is TGTGCCAGCAGAGTATCGATGAGCCACGAGCAGTACTTC. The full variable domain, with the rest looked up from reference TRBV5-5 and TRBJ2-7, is DAGVTQSPTHLIKTRGQQVTLRCSPISGHKSVSWYQQVLGQGPQFIFQYYEKEERGRGNFPDRFSARQFPNYSSELNVNALLLGDSALYLCASRVSMSHEQYFGPGTRLTVT.

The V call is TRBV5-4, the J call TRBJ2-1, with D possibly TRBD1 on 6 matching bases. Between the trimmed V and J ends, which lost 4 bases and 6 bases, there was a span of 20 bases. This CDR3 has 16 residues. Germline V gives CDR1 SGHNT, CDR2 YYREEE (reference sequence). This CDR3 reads CASSPAGTMKGNEQFF. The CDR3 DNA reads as TGTGCCAGCAGCCCCGCCGGGACAATGAAGGGCAATGAGCAGTTCTTC.

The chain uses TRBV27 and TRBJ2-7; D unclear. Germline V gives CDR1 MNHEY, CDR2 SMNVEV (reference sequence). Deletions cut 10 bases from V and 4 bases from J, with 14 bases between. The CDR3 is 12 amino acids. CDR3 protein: CATSRTGYEQYF. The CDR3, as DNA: TGTGCCACATCCAGGACCGGTTACGAGCAGTACTTC.

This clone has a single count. The CDR3 protein is CASSLGVLGAEAFF. CDR3 in DNA: TGTGCCAGCAGCTTAGGGGTGTTGGGCGCTGAAGCTTTCTTT. The chain combines TRBV11-2 with TRBJ1-1; D is unresolved. V lost 1 base to trimming and J lost 6 bases, with 12 bases between them. CDR1 is SGHAT and CDR2 is FQNNGV in the germline V gene. This CDR3 has 14 amino acids.

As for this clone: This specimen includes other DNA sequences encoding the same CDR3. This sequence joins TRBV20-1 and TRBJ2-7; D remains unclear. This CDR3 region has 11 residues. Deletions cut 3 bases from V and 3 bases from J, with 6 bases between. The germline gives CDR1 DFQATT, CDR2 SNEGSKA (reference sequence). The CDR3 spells CSARGGYEQYF. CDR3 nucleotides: TGCAGTGCTAGGGGCGGCTACGAGCAGTACTTC.

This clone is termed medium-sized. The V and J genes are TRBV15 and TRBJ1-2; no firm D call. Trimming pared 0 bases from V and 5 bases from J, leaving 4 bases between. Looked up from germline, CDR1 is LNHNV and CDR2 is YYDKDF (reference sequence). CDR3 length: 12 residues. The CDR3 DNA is TGTGCCACCAGCAGAGATACGTATGGCTACACCTTC. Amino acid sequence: CATSRDTYGYTF.